This T cell receptor (beta chain) appears in the sequencing data of a study of shared clonotypes between healthy human individuals. Trimming left V 6 bases short and J 4 bases short, with 10 bases between. The CDR3 spans 13 residues. The germline gives CDR1 MNHEY, CDR2 SMNVEV (reference sequence). Donors had no recently reported acute infections or vaccinations and were HIV-negative. The table came from immunoSEQ multiplex PCR; TCRdb's copy has only in-frame clones and leaves some out. The sample includes some 700,000 clones, roughly 87% of them seen just once. The genes are TRBV27 and TRBJ2-1; D is unclear. Sequences were obtained from memory CD8+ T cells from PBMCs. Subset defined: CD45RO+ cells pooled with CCR7-negative TemRA cells. This receptor was obtained from a young man in good health. Some clones in this sample may be carry-over from other donors' samples. The CDR3 here is CASRLDLYNEQFF. The CDR3 DNA follows: TGTGCCAGCAGGCTCGACCTTTACAATGAGCAGTTCTTC.